Following are 15 T cell receptor beta chains from one sample sequenced in a study of PD-1 blockade in classical Hodgkin lymphoma. Data came from immunoSEQ multiplex PCR; TCRdb stores just in-frame clones and leaves some out. This sample has about 72,000 clones, with 85% to 95% found just once. There was relapse after autologous stem cell transplantation in every patient, and there was variation in brentuximab vedotin exposure. The sample was peripheral blood mononuclear cells (PBMCs), taken at baseline. These TCRs come from a human donor with classical Hodgkin lymphoma.

This chain links TRBV5-1 with TRBJ1-3; D perhaps matches TRBD1 (6 bases). The CDR3 spans 19 residues. Germline V gives CDR1 SGHRS, CDR2 YFSETQ. V dropped 4 bases and J dropped 3 bases, with 26 bases sitting between them. This chain's CDR3 is CASSKGHFRSGQFGNTIYF. The DNA for the CDR3 is TGCGCCAGCAGCAAGGGACATTTTCGATCTGGCCAGTTTGGAAACACCATATATTTT.

The genes are TRBV11-2 and TRBJ2-6; weak D call: TRBD2 (6 bases). The CDR3 sequence is 19 residues long. From germline, CDR1 is SGHAT and CDR2 FQNNGV. Trimming stripped 5 bases from V and 4 bases from J, with 24 bases between. This CDR3 reads CASSPGTGRRVRGANVLTF. The DNA of the CDR3 is TGTGCCAGCAGCCCCGGGACCGGTCGGAGGGTGAGGGGGGCCAACGTCCTGACTTTC.

This chain connects TRBV7-8 to TRBJ2-5, with 12 bases matching TRBD1. The V gene's germline CDR1 is SGHVS and CDR2 FQNEAQ. V lost 3 bases, J lost 5 bases, and 7 bases stayed unmatched. The CDR3 consists of 16 residues. CDR3 in amino acids: CASSFARDRGRETQYF. DNA of the CDR3: TGTGCCAGCAGCTTCGCCCGGGACAGGGGGCGGGAGACCCAGTACTTC.

The CDR3 sequence: CASSSILPNTEAFF. The CDR3 nucleotides are TGTGCCAGCAGTTCCATCCTGCCGAACACTGAAGCTTTCTTT. The rearrangement links TRBV27 to TRBJ1-1; D is unresolved. The CDR3 sequence is 14 residues long. V was clipped by 4 bases and J by 1 base, with 10 bases between them. CDR1 and CDR2 (germline): MNHEY, SMNVEV (reference sequence).

The V gene is TRBV27, the J gene TRBJ2-6; D unclear. Germline V gene lookup returns CDR1 MNHEY and CDR2 SMNVEV (reference sequence). Trimming removed 4 bases from V and 1 base from J, with 17 bases in between. This CDR3 has 18 amino acids. CDR3: CASSYLGRNYSGANVLTF. For the CDR3, the DNA is TGTGCCAGCAGTTATTTGGGCAGAAATTATTCTGGGGCCAACGTCCTGACTTTC.

This sequence joins TRBV7-9 and TRBJ2-1, with D hard to call. From germline, CDR1 is SEHNR and CDR2 FQNEAQ (reference sequence). This CDR3 comprises 14 residues. The V end lost 0 bases, the J end lost 7 bases, and 10 bases lay between the germline ends. CDR3 nucleotides: TGTGCCAGCAGCTTAGCGAGTTCGGTAAATGAGCAGTTCTTC. Protein sequence: CASSLASSVNEQFF.

This rearrangement joins TRBV25-1 to TRBJ2-2, with a possible D match to TRBD2 (6 bases). Germline V CDR1 and CDR2: MGHDK, SYGVNS. The CDR3 has 17 residues. Deletions cut 2 bases from V and 4 bases from J, with 17 bases between. The CDR3 reads CASSEGVGGRITGELFF. The CDR3 coding sequence is TGTGCCAGCAGTGAAGGTGTGGGGGGTCGGATCACCGGGGAGCTGTTTTTT.

CDR3 sequence: CATRRPGTYEQYF. The CDR3 DNA reads TGTGCCACCCGGAGGCCAGGGACCTACGAGCAGTACTTC. The V call is TRBV2, the J call TRBJ2-7; either TRBD1 or TRBD2 may supply D (5 bases each). The CDR3 contains 13 residues. Germline V gene data show CDR1 as SNHLY and CDR2 as FYNNEI. The V end lost 10 bases, the J end lost 2 bases, and 15 bases lay between the germline ends.

Only one count was recorded for this clone. The gene calls are TRBV9 and TRBJ2-1, with D possibly matching TRBD1 (7 bases). Germline V lookup: CDR1 SGDLS, CDR2 YYNGEE. This CDR3 is 17 amino acids long. The V end was cut by 1 base, the J end by 4 bases, with 18 bases between. CDR3 in DNA: TGTGCCAGCAGCGTACAGGGGGGAGTATTTGGTTACAATGAGCAGTTCTTC. Its protein product is CASSVQGGVFGYNEQFF. Complete variable domain (other parts from reference TRBV9 and TRBJ2-1): DSGVTQTPKHLITATGQRVTLRCSPRSGDLSVYWYQQSLDQGLQFLIQYYNGEERAKGNILERFSAQQFPDLHSELNLSSLELGDSALYFCASSVQGGVFGYNEQFFGPGTRLTVL.

The gene calls are TRBV10-2 and TRBJ2-7, with TRBD1 identical over 9 bases. This CDR3 region has 13 residues. J gave up 4 bases and V 5 bases, and 3 bases lay outside the gene matches. Germline values: CDR1 WSHSY, CDR2 SAAADI. CDR3 bases: TGCGCCAGCAGTCGGGACAGGGAGTACGAGCAGTACTTC. It encodes CASSRDREYEQYF.

The rearrangement uses TRBV30 and TRBJ1-5; D not resolved. The CDR3 contains 14 residues. The germline V and J ends were trimmed by 0 bases and 1 base, with 7 bases remaining between them. The germline gives CDR1 GTSNPN, CDR2 SVGIG (reference sequence). The CDR3 nucleotides read TGTGCCTGGAGTGTAAGGTGGAGCAATCAGCCCCAGCATTTT. It yields the protein CAWSVRWSNQPQHF.

The chain links TRBV27 to TRBJ1-6; D is unresolved. V lost 3 bases to trimming and J lost 8 bases, with 11 bases between them. The CDR3 totals 14 residues. Germline V lookup: CDR1 MNHEY, CDR2 SMNVEV (reference sequence). The chain's CDR3 is CASSFLKNDSPLHF. The CDR3 DNA reads as TGTGCCAGCAGTTTCCTTAAAAACGATTCACCCCTCCACTTT.

The table lists this clone with a count of one. V is TRBV2 and J is TRBJ2-1; D gene unclear. Germline CDR1 and CDR2: SNHLY and FYNNEI. There are 12 residues in the CDR3. V lost 6 bases and J 10 bases, leaving 13 bases between the germline ends. CDR3 nucleotide sequence: TGTGCCAGCAGAACAGAGCTGGGAGAGCAGTTCTTC. Its protein is CASRTELGEQFF.

The chain carries TRBV9 and TRBJ2-2; the D call may be TRBD1 or TRBD2 (6 bases each). V lost 6 bases and J lost 4, with 16 bases in between. CDR1 is SGDLS and CDR2 is YYNGEE in the germline V gene. The CDR3 has 15 amino acids. The CDR3 is CASIRGPWSTGELFF. CDR3 nucleotide sequence: TGTGCCAGCATTCGGGGGCCTTGGAGCACCGGGGAGCTGTTTTTT.

This clone was counted a single time. The chain is built from TRBV11-1 and TRBJ1-1; D is perhaps TRBD1 (5 bases). The CDR3 spans 15 residues. The germline V gene has CDR1 SGHAT and CDR2 FQDESV (reference sequence). The V gene lost 1 base and the J gene lost 1 base, with 10 bases spanning the gap. In DNA, the CDR3 is TGTGCCAGCAGCTTAGGGCCCCAGGGGAACACTGAAGCTTTCTTT. Protein product: CASSLGPQGNTEAFF.